The 9 T cell receptor beta chains given below trace back to one sample, sequenced in a study of early T cells in non-severe SARS-CoV-2 infection. Via MiXCR, TCRdb re-called the 5' RACE reads, giving one row per CDR3 protein. The table records 66,000 or so distinct CDR3 sequences, roughly 13% of them present only once. Sequenced: whole blood. These receptors all stem from an adult who was a healthcare worker with PCR-confirmed SARS-CoV-2 infection or an uninfected control (not recorded which).

The chain combines TRBV11-1 with TRBJ2-5, with TRBD1 matching 8 bases. From germline, CDR1 is SGHAT and CDR2 FQDESV (reference sequence). The CDR3 has 13 amino acids. V lost 5 bases and J lost 5; bases outside the gene matches: 4. CDR3 protein: CASSQGAGETQYF. CDR3 bases: TGTGCCAGCAGCCAGGGGGCTGGCGAGACCCAGTACTTC.

This clonotype was seen at least ten times. The chain joins TRBV15 to TRBJ2-3; no clear D. This CDR3 is 14 amino acids long. V lost 7 bases and J lost 2, with 13 bases in between. In germline, CDR1 is LNHNV, CDR2 YYDKDF (reference sequence). The chain's CDR3 is CATNPGLHTDTQYF. The CDR3 nucleotides read TGTGCCACCAACCCCGGTTTGCACACAGATACGCAGTATTTT.

The chain couples TRBV7-8 to TRBJ1-4, with D unclear. Looked up from germline, CDR1 is SGHVS and CDR2 is FQNEAQ. CDR3 length equals 14 residues. Trimming shortened V by 1 base and J by 0 bases, and 3 bases separated the two germline ends. This chain's CDR3 is CASSLETTNEKLFF. The CDR3 region has the DNA TGTGCCAGCAGCTTAGAAACAACTAATGAAAAACTGTTTTTT.

In this sample, this clonotype turned up many times. The V gene is TRBV7-9, the J gene TRBJ2-3, with D possibly being TRBD2 (6 bases). This CDR3 has 16 amino acids. Germline values: CDR1 SEHNR, CDR2 FQNEAQ (reference sequence). V dropped 2 bases and J dropped 0 bases, with 12 bases sitting between them. The CDR3 is CASSLNAGSSTDTQYF. The CDR3 DNA follows: TGTGCCAGCAGCTTAAACGCGGGATCTAGCACAGATACGCAGTATTTT.

This clonotype has just a few counts. J is TRBJ1-1 and V is TRBV28, with a weak D call TRBD1 (6 bases). CDR1 MDHEN and CDR2 SYDVKM come from the germline V gene. The CDR3 contains 12 residues. Deletions cut 7 bases from V and 11 bases from J, with 17 bases between. The CDR3 coding sequence is TGTGCCAGCAAGGAGGGGGGCAGGGCGGCTTTCTTT. Translation gives CASKEGGRAAFF.

In its sample, this clonotype was seen a few times. The rearrangement uses TRBV7-2 and TRBJ2-7, with TRBD2 identical over 8 bases. The CDR3 loop spans 15 amino acids. J lost 6 bases, V lost 5 bases, and 12 bases had no gene match. Germline loops: CDR1 SGHTA, CDR2 FQGNSA. CDR3 nucleotide sequence: TGTGCCAGCAGCCAGGCCCTTAGCGGGACGGGCGAGCAGTACTTC. It yields the protein CASSQALSGTGEQYF.

In its sample, this clonotype was seen a few times. The gene calls are TRBV6-4 and TRBJ2-7, with D perhaps matching TRBD1 (6 bases). CDR3 length equals 15 residues. Germline loops: CDR1 MRHNA, CDR2 SNTAGT. V lost 7 bases and J 2 bases, leaving 18 bases between the germline ends. This CDR3 reads CASKIPRDKTYEQYF. CDR3 nucleotides: TGTGCCAGCAAAATCCCCCGGGACAAAACCTACGAGCAGTACTTC.

This clonotype was observed a handful of times. The chain employs TRBV11-3 and TRBJ2-3; 10 bases are shared with TRBD2. Per the germline V gene, CDR1 is SGHNT and CDR2 is YENEEA. This CDR3 spans 16 amino acids. V was pared by 3 bases and J by 6 bases, with 9 bases of the junction left unmatched. The CDR3 DNA is TGTGCCAGCAGCTTCGGCCTAGCGGGAGTCTTGGATACGCAGTATTTT. The encoded protein is CASSFGLAGVLDTQYF.

J is TRBJ1-1 and V is TRBV25-1; D unclear. CDR3 size: 16 residues. V lost 4 bases to trimming and J lost 6 bases, with 21 bases between them. Per germline, CDR1 MGHDK and CDR2 SYGVNS. The CDR3 DNA sequence: TGTGCCAGCAGTGGAATAGGGATGTTTTCTTCGGCTGAAGCTTTCTTT. Amino acid sequence: CASSGIGMFSSAEAFF.